Below, 23 T cell receptor beta chains from the same sample are listed, as sequenced in a study of blood T cell repertoires in COVID-19. Clones were sequenced by immunoSEQ multiplex PCR, and TCRdb holds only the in-frame ones, with some missing. There are about 140,000 clones in the sample; 60% to 80% occur only once, and 2.5% to 3% lies in the top ten. The sequencing sample was made of PBMCs or T cells enriched from blood (not recorded which). The receptors were sampled from a woman aged 50 to 60 who had recovered from COVID-19.

This chain connects TRBV5-1 to TRBJ1-3; 7 bases line up with TRBD1. V was clipped by 4 bases and J by 0 bases; unmatched bases: 7. The germline V gene has CDR1 SGHRS and CDR2 YFSETQ. CDR3 size: 16 residues. The CDR3 loop reads CASSVQGVDSGNTIYF. The CDR3 nucleotides read TGCGCCAGCAGCGTTCAGGGGGTAGACTCTGGAAACACCATATATTTT. Looking up the rest from reference TRBV5-1 and TRBJ1-3 gives the full variable domain: KAGVTQTPRYLIKTRGQQVTLSCSPISGHRSVSWYQQTPGQGLQFLFEYFSETQRNKGNFPGRFSGRQFSNSRSEMNVSTLELGDSALYLCASSVQGVDSGNTIYFGEGSWLTVV.

The chain employs TRBV5-1 and TRBJ1-2; 7 bases are shared with TRBD1. The germline V gene encodes CDR1 SGHRS and CDR2 YFSETQ. After removal of 2 bases from V and 6 bases from J, the junction contained 1 base not matched to a gene. CDR3 length: 12 residues. CDR3 amino acids: CASSFQGDGYTF. CDR3 in DNA: TGCGCCAGCAGCTTTCAGGGGGATGGCTACACCTTC.

Only a few counts were recorded for this clone. This chain uses TRBV15 with TRBJ2-3; 10 bases agree with TRBD2. The CDR3 has 16 amino acids. CDR1 is LNHNV and CDR2 is YYDKDF in the germline V gene (reference sequence). V shed 3 bases and J 3 bases; nucleotides not matched to a gene: 6. This chain's CDR3 is CATSSWTSGRTDTQYF. For the CDR3, the DNA is TGTGCCACCAGCAGCTGGACTAGCGGACGAACAGATACGCAGTATTTT.

J is TRBJ1-6 and V is TRBV21-1. TRBV21-1 has pseudogene status. CDR3 length: 18 residues. The CDR3 nucleotides are TGTGCCAGCAGCAAAGTCAGAGACTGCGGTCGGTCAAATTCACCCCTCCACTTT. It translates to CASSKVRDCGRSNSPLHF.

The V and J genes are TRBV5-6 and TRBJ2-5, with a possible D match to TRBD2 (5 bases). Germline assignment: CDR1 SGHDT and CDR2 YYEEEE. The CDR3 extends over 15 amino acids. V lost 0 bases and J lost 5, with 14 bases in between. The CDR3 DNA reads as TGTGCCAGCAGCTTGGGGCAGCCTGGAGGCGAGACCCAGTACTTC. Translation gives CASSLGQPGGETQYF.

The genes are TRBV7-3 and TRBJ1-6; 7 bases fit TRBD1. J lost 7 bases, V lost 1 base, and 4 bases had no gene match. Germline V gene sequence: CDR1 SGHTA, CDR2 FQGTGA. The length of the CDR3 is 15 residues. CDR3 sequence: CASSLRSGGNSPLHF. The DNA for the CDR3 is TGTGCCAGCAGCTTAAGGTCAGGGGGGAATTCACCCCTCCACTTT.

This sequence joins TRBV2 and TRBJ1-1; 7 nucleotides match TRBD1. V was pared by 4 bases and J by 5 bases, with 10 bases of the junction left unmatched. This CDR3 is 15 amino acids long. The germline gives CDR1 SNHLY, CDR2 FYNNEI. The CDR3 protein is CASSVAGGRGTEAFF. CDR3 DNA: TGTGCCAGCAGTGTGGCAGGGGGTAGGGGAACTGAAGCTTTCTTT.

This chain's CDR3 is CASSYSLDRGDTQYF. The CDR3 nucleotides are TGTGCCAGCAGTTACTCTCTGGATAGGGGAGATACGCAGTATTTT. V gene TRBV6-5 combines with J gene TRBJ2-3; the D gene is possibly TRBD1 (5 bases). The CDR3 loop spans 15 amino acids. V was pared by 0 bases and J by 5 bases, with 12 bases between. Germline-derived CDR1 and CDR2 are MNHEY and SVGAGI.

The chain employs TRBV29-1 and TRBJ2-1, with 12 positions matching TRBD2. In germline, CDR1 is SQVTM, CDR2 ANQGSEA. The junction had 11 bases not matched to a gene; V was cut back by 8 bases and J by 0 bases. The CDR3 is made up of 17 amino acids. The CDR3 bases are TGCAGCTCCGCTGGACTAGCGGGGTTCAACTCCTACAATGAGCAGTTCTTC. Residues: CSSAGLAGFNSYNEQFF.

This chain links TRBV27 with TRBJ1-6; a weak D match, TRBD1 (6 bases). The CDR3 covers 15 residues. CDR1 is MNHEY and CDR2 is SMNVEV in the germline V gene (reference sequence). Between the trimmed V and J ends, which lost 6 bases and 10 bases, there was a span of 19 bases. The CDR3 sequence is CASRGLGGIGSPLHF. The CDR3 nucleotides are TGTGCCAGCAGGGGACTAGGGGGGATCGGATCACCCCTCCACTTT.

This chain uses TRBV3-1 (or the pseudogene TRBV3-2) with TRBJ1-5; D is perhaps TRBD1 (5 bases). CDR1 is LGHDT and CDR2 is YNNKEL in the germline V gene (reference sequence). CDR3 length: 14 residues. Trimming removed 4 bases at V and 7 bases at J, with 14 bases between. The CDR3 bases are TGTGCCAGCAGCCGAAGAGGAGGGGAGCAGCCCCAGCATTTT. This encodes CASSRRGGEQPQHF.

The count of this clone is one. The chain is built from TRBV30 and TRBJ1-6, with a weak D call TRBD1 (5 bases). V was cut by 5 bases and J by 1 base, with 9 bases left in between. In germline, CDR1 is GTSNPN, CDR2 SVGIG (reference sequence). This CDR3 is built from 14 residues. CDR3 in amino acids: CAWRGDSYNSPLHF. CDR3 sequence (DNA): TGTGCCTGGCGGGGGGATTCCTATAATTCACCCCTCCACTTT.

The chain couples TRBV7-9 to TRBJ2-3; the D gene is possibly TRBD1 (5 bases). The V gene's germline CDR1 is SEHNR and CDR2 FQNEAQ (reference sequence). The CDR3 extends over 16 amino acids. The V end was cut by 2 bases, the J end by 0 bases, with 12 bases between. The chain's CDR3 is CASSLSTAHSTDTQYF. In DNA form, the CDR3 reads TGTGCCAGCAGCTTATCGACAGCCCATAGCACAGATACGCAGTATTTT.

This chain links TRBV30 with TRBJ2-1; 8 nucleotides align to TRBD1. The CDR3 contains 13 residues. CDR1 and CDR2 (germline): GTSNPN, SVGIG (reference sequence). With 3 bases clipped from V and 8 bases from J, the junction kept 6 bases outside the gene matches. The CDR3: CAWRTQGDHEQFF. In DNA form, the CDR3 reads TGTGCCTGGAGGACACAGGGGGACCATGAGCAGTTCTTC.

The rearrangement links TRBV5-1 to TRBJ2-1; D is unresolved. Trimming left V 4 bases short and J 4 bases short, with 15 bases between. From germline, CDR1 is SGHRS and CDR2 YFSETQ. The CDR3 extends over 15 amino acids. The CDR3 region is CASSLGVGPYNEQFF. The CDR3 coding sequence is TGCGCCAGCAGCCTTGGTGTTGGCCCGTACAATGAGCAGTTCTTC.

The CDR3 spells CASSPAGLTYGTEAFF. CDR3 in DNA: TGTGCCAGCAGCCCCGCGGGTCTTACCTACGGGACTGAAGCTTTCTTT. V usage is TRBV7-9 and J usage is TRBJ1-1; D is undetermined. The V end lost 5 bases, the J end lost 5 bases, and 21 bases lay between the germline ends. The CDR3 is 16 amino acids. CDR1 and CDR2 from the germline V gene are SEHNR and FQNEAQ (reference sequence).

This clone was seen only once. This specimen includes other DNA sequences encoding the same CDR3. The rearrangement uses TRBV3-1 (or the pseudogene TRBV3-2) and TRBJ1-1, with D tentatively TRBD1 (5 bases). The CDR3 totals 14 residues. Germline-derived CDR1 and CDR2 are LGHDT and YNNKEL (reference sequence). Trimming pared 3 bases from V and 4 bases from J, leaving 12 bases between. In DNA, the CDR3 is TGTGCCAGCAGCCAGGGACTCGGGAGCACTGAAGCTTTCTTT. Amino acid sequence: CASSQGLGSTEAFF.

The V gene is TRBV28, the J gene TRBJ1-2, with TRBD1 matching 11 bases. Germline CDR1 and CDR2: MDHEN and SYDVKM. The CDR3 has 14 residues. Trimming removed 7 bases from V and 7 bases from J; junction bases left unmatched: 8. This chain's CDR3 is CASTHGQGAIGYTF. The CDR3 DNA reads TGTGCCAGCACCCACGGACAGGGGGCCATTGGCTACACCTTC.

J is TRBJ1-5 and V is TRBV23-1; TRBD1 matches at 7 bases. TRBV23-1 is noted as an ORF with a role that remains uncertain. This CDR3 is built from 14 residues. Trimming took 9 bases from V and 4 from J; bases not matched to a gene: 9. DNA for the CDR3: TGCGCCAGGAGCGAGACAGGGACAAATCAGCCCCAGCATTTT. Its translation is CARSETGTNQPQHF.

The V call is TRBV11-3, the J call TRBJ1-2, with 9 positions matching TRBD1. V shed 6 bases, J shed 6 bases, and the junction held 11 bases outside the gene matches. This CDR3 has 15 amino acids. In germline, CDR1 is SGHNT, CDR2 YENEEA. CDR3 in DNA: TGTGCCAGCAGATCGGGACAGGGATCTTCCAATGGCTACACCTTC. It yields the protein CASRSGQGSSNGYTF.

The chain has TRBV28 and TRBJ1-4; 7 positions agree with TRBD1. Germline V gene sequence: CDR1 MDHEN, CDR2 SYDVKM. The CDR3 spans 15 residues. The J segment lost 7 bases and the V segment lost 5 bases, leaving 10 bases of the junction unmatched. The CDR3 nucleotides read TGTGCCAGCAGTCCGCGGACAGGTGGCGGTGAAAAACTGTTTTTT. Protein: CASSPRTGGGEKLFF.

The chain combines TRBV5-4 with TRBJ2-7; 12 nucleotides match TRBD2. Unmatched junction bases numbered 11, after V lost 4 bases and J lost 6 bases. The CDR3 loop spans 16 amino acids. CDR1 is SGHNT and CDR2 is YYREEE in the germline V gene (reference sequence). In DNA, the CDR3 is TGTGCCAGCAGCCACCGCGGACTAGCGGGAACCCTCGAGCAGTACTTC. Residues: CASSHRGLAGTLEQYF.

The count of this clone is one. The rearrangement uses TRBV11-2 and TRBJ2-7, with D unclear. CDR1 and CDR2 (germline): SGHAT, FQNNGV. The CDR3 runs 14 residues. Trimming stripped 0 bases from V and 6 bases from J, with 12 bases between. CDR3 coding DNA: TGTGCCAGCAGCTTAGAACGACTGGTAGTCGAGCAGTACTTC. Translating gives CASSLERLVVEQYF.